This TCR beta chain was profiled in a study of cytomegalovirus exposure and HLA in healthy donors. Overall study context: Findings of an earlier analysis included more than 90 million unique TCR beta sequences from some 180 million T cells.

Germline V gene sequence: CDR1 SGDLS, CDR2 YYNGEE. CDR3 size: 16 residues. Trimming shortened V by 0 bases and J by 1 base, and 13 bases separated the two germline ends. Primers included in the PCR were 60 Vbeta and 13 Jbeta primers. The data were produced by immunoSEQ multiplex PCR, yet TCRdb's version contains in-frame clones alone and is incomplete. The table shows 70,000 to 95,000 clones, with about 84% occurring only once. This receptor was identified in a man between 18 and 29 years old in good health and CMV-seronegative. The rearrangement joins TRBV9 to TRBJ1-1; the D gene is possibly TRBD1 (5 bases). Sequencing was done on a sample of PBMCs. Here the CDR3 reads CASSVGIGGENTEAFF. In DNA, the CDR3 is TGTGCCAGCAGCGTAGGAATCGGGGGGGAGAACACTGAAGCTTTCTTT.